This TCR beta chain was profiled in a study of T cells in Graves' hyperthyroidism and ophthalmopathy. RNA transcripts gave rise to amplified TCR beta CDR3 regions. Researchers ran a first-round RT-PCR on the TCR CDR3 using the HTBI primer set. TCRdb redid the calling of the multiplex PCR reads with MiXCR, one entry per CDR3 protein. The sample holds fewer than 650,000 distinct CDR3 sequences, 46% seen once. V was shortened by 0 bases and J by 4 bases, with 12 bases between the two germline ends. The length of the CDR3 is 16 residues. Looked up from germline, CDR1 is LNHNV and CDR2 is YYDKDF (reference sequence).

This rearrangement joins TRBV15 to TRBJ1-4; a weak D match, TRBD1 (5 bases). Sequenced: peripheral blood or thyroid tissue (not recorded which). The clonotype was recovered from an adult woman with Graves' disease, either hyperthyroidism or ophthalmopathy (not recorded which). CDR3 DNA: TGTGCCACCAGCAGAGATCGGGGCAGCTTTAATGAAAAACTGTTTTTT. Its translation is CATSRDRGSFNEKLFF. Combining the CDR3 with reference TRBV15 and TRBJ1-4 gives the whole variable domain DAMVIQNPRYQVTQFGKPVTLSCSQTLNHNVMYWYQQKSSQAPKLLFHYYDKDFNNEADTPDNFQSRRPNTSFCFLDIRSPGLGDTAMYLCATSRDRGSFNEKLFFGSGTQLSVL.